The present TCR beta chain was sequenced within a study of T cells after posttransplantation cyclophosphamide. CDR1 SNHLY and CDR2 FYNNEI come from the germline V gene. V was clipped by 7 bases and J by 5 bases, with 14 bases between them. The CDR3 runs 14 residues. Libraries were prepared by immunoSEQ multiplex PCR; TCRdb keeps only in-frame clonotypes and omits some of them. Singletons are absent from the sample, which has about 7,500 clones. This clone has at least ten counts. A marrow graft followed busulfan-fludarabine conditioning, with cyclophosphamide on days +3 and +4. The sequenced sample was PBMCs, obtained after allogeneic stem cell transplant with posttransplant cyclophosphamide. The sequence was obtained from a male patient aged 18-29 years who received an allogeneic stem cell transplant from an unrelated donor, was CMV-positive, and had acute and chronic GVHD. Among the T cells, some may be from the graft donor. The chain uses TRBV2 and TRBJ2-2; D is perhaps TRBD2 (6 bases). The CDR3 here is CASKEEGRTGELFF. The CDR3 DNA follows: TGTGCCAGCAAGGAGGAGGGTAGGACCGGGGAGCTGTTTTTT.